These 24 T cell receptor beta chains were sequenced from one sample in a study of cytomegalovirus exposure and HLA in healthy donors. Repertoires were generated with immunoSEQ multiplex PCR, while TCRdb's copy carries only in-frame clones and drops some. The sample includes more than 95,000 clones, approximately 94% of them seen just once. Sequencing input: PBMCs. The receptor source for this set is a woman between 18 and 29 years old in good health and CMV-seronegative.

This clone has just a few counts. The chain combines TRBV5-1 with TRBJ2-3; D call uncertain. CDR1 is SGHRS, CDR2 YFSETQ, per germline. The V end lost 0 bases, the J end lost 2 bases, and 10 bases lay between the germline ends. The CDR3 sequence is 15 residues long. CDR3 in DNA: TGCGCCAGCAGCTTGGGTAACAGCTACACAGATACGCAGTATTTT. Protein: CASSLGNSYTDTQYF.

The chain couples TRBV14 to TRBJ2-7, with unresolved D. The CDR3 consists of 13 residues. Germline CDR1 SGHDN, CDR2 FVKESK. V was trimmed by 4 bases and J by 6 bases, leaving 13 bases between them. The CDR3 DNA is TGTGCCAGCAGCCCCAGCCACCGGAGCGAGCAGTACTTC. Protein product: CASSPSHRSEQYF. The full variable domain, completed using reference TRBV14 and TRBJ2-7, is EAGVTQFPSHSVIEKGQTVTLRCDPISGHDNLYWYRRVMGKEIKFLLHFVKESKQDESGMPNNRFLAERTGGTYSTLKVQPAELEDSGVYFCASSPSHRSEQYFGPGTRLTVT.

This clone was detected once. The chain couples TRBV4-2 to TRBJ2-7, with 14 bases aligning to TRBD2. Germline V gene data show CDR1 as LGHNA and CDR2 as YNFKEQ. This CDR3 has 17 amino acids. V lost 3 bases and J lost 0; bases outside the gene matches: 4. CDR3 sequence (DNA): TGTGCCAGCAGCCAGGGACTAGCGGGAGCTTACTCCTACGAGCAGTACTTC. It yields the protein CASSQGLAGAYSYEQYF.

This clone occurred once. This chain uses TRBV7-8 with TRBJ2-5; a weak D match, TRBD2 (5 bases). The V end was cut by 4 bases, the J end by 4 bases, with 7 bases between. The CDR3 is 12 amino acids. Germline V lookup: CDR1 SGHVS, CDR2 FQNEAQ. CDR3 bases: TGTGCCAGCAGCTCCGGAGGAGAGACCCAGTACTTC. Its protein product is CASSSGGETQYF.

CDR3 loop: CASSQGTASGVSGETQYF. The CDR3 DNA follows: TGTGCCAGCAGCCAAGGGACCGCTAGCGGGGTTTCTGGGGAGACCCAGTACTTC. This chain uses TRBV4-2 with TRBJ2-5; 9 nucleotides agree with TRBD2. Trimming removed 1 base from V and 5 bases from J; junction bases left unmatched: 14. Germline V gene lookup returns CDR1 LGHNA and CDR2 YNFKEQ. This CDR3 is 18 amino acids long.

The CDR3 protein is CASSGRTSAGSEQFF. The CDR3 coding sequence is TGTGCCAGCAGCGGGCGGACTAGCGCAGGCAGTGAGCAGTTCTTC. J is TRBJ2-1 and V is TRBV5-4; 9 positions agree with TRBD2. The germline V gene has CDR1 SGHNT and CDR2 YYREEE (reference sequence). The CDR3 has 15 residues. The trim removed 4 bases at V and 9 bases at J, leaving 11 bases unmatched.

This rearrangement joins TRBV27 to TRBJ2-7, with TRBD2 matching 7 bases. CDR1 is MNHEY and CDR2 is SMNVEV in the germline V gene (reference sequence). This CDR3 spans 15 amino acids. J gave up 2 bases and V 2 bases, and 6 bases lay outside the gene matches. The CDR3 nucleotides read TGTGCCAGCAGTTTAAGAGGGGCGGGAGCCTACGAGCAGTACTTC. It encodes CASSLRGAGAYEQYF.

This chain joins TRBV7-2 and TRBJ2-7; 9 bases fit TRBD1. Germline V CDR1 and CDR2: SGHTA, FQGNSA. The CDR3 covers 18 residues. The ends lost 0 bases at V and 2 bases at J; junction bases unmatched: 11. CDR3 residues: CASSLAPRGQGLPYEQYF. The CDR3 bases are TGTGCCAGCAGCTTAGCGCCCCGGGGACAGGGACTACCCTACGAGCAGTACTTC.

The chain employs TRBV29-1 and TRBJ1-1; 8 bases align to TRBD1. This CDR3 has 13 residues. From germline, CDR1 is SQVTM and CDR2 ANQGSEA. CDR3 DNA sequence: TGCAGTGCTGAAAAGGGGACAGGCGTTGATCCTTTCTTT. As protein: CSAEKGTGVDPFF.

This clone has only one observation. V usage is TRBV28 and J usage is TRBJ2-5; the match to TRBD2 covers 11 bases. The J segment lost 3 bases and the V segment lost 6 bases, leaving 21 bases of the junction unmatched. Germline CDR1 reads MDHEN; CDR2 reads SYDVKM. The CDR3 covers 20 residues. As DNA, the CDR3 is TGTGCCAGCAGCCCCAGGTGGGGGGCCCTAGCGGGGGGCCCTGAAGAGACCCAGTACTTC. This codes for CASSPRWGALAGGPEETQYF.

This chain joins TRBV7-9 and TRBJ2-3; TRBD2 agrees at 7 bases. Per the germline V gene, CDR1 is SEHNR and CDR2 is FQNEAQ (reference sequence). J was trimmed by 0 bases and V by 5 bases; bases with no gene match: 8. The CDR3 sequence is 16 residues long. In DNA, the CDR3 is TGTGCCAGCAGCATGCCCGTTAGCGGGAGCACAGATACGCAGTATTTT. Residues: CASSMPVSGSTDTQYF.

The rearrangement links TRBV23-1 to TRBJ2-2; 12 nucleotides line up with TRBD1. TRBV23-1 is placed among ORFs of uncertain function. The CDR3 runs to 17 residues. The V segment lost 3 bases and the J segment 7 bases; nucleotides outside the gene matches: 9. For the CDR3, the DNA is TGCGCCAGCAGTCAGCCCCCGGGACAGGGGGCGCACGGGGAGCTGTTTTTT. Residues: CASSQPPGQGAHGELFF.

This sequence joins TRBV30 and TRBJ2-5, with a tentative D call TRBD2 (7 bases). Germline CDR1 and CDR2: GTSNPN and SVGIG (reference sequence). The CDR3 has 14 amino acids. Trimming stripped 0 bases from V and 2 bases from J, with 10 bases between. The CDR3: CAWSVGGPQETQYF. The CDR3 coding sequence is TGTGCCTGGAGTGTCGGGGGGCCTCAAGAGACCCAGTACTTC.

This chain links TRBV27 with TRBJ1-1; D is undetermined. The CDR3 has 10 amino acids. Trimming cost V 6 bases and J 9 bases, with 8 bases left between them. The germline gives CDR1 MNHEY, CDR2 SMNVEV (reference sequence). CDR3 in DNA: TGTGCCAGCAGCCCTTGTAAAGCTTTCTTT. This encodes CASSPCKAFF.

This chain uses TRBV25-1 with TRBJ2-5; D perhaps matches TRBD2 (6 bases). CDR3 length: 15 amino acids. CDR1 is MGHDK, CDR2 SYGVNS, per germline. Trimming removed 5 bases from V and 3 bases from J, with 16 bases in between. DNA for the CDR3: TGTGCCAGCAGTCGGTGGGGGAGGTCCGAAGAGACCCAGTACTTC. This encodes CASSRWGRSEETQYF.

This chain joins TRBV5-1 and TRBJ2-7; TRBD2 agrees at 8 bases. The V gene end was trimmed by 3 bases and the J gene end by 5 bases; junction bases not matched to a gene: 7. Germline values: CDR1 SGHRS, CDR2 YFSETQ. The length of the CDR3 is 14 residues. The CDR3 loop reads CASSSDSGTNEQYF. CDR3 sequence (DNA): TGCGCCAGCAGCTCTGATAGCGGGACGAACGAGCAGTACTTC.

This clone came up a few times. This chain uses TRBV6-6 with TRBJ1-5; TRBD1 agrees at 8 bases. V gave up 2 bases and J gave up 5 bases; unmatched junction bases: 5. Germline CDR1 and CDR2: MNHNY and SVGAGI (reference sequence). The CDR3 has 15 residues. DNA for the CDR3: TGTGCCAGCAGTTACATCAGGGGGCTAGATCAGCCCCAGCATTTT. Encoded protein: CASSYIRGLDQPQHF.

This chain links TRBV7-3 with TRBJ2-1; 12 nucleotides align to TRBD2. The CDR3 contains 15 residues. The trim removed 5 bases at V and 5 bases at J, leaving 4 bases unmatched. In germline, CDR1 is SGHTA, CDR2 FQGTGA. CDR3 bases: TGTGCCAGCAGCCTAGCGGGGGGGCCTAACAATGAGCAGTTCTTC. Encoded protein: CASSLAGGPNNEQFF.

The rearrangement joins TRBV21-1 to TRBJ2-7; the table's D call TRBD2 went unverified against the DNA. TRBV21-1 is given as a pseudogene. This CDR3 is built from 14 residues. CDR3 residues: CASSKARGGYEQYF. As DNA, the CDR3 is TGTGCCAGCAGCAAAGCGCGGGGTGGTTACGAGCAGTACTTC.

The CDR3 region is CASSPPGIAGANEQFF. The CDR3 DNA follows: TGCGCCAGCAGCCCCCCGGGGATAGCGGGGGCCAATGAGCAGTTCTTC. The chain employs TRBV4-1 and TRBJ2-1; 9 nucleotides agree with TRBD2. The CDR3 is 16 residues long. V dropped 4 bases and J dropped 6; count of bases not matched to a gene: 10. Germline V lookup: CDR1 MGHRA, CDR2 YSYEKL.

The CDR3 loop is CASSRQGLNQPQHF. The CDR3, as DNA: TGTGCCAGTAGCCGACAGGGGCTGAATCAGCCCCAGCATTTT. This chain joins TRBV19 and TRBJ1-5; 8 bases align to TRBD1. This CDR3 is built from 14 residues. V gave up 6 bases and J gave up 4 bases; unmatched junction bases: 5. Germline lookup yields CDR1 LNHDA and CDR2 SQIVND (reference sequence).

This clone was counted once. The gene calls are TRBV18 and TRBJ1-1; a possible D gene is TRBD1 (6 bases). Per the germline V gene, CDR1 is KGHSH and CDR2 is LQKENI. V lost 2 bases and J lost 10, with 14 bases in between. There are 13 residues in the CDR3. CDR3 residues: CASSPTAGEGAFF. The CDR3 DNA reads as TGTGCCAGCTCACCAACTGCAGGGGAGGGAGCTTTCTTT.

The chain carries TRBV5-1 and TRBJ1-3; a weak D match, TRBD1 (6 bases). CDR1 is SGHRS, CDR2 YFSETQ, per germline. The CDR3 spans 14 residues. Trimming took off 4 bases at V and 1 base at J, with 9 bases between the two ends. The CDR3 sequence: CASSGDISGNTIYF. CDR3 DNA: TGCGCCAGCAGCGGGGACATTTCTGGAAACACCATATATTTT. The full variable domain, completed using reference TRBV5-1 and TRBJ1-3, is KAGVTQTPRYLIKTRGQQVTLSCSPISGHRSVSWYQQTPGQGLQFLFEYFSETQRNKGNFPGRFSGRQFSNSRSEMNVSTLELGDSALYLCASSGDISGNTIYFGEGSWLTVV.

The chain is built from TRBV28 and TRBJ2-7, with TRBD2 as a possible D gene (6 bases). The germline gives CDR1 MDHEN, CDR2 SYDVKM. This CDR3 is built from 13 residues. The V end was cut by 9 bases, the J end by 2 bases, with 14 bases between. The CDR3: CASNQEGTYEQYF. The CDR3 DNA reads TGTGCCAGTAATCAGGAGGGGACCTACGAGCAGTACTTC.